These T cell receptor beta chains were read from a single sample in a study of PD-L1 blockade in urothelial cancer. The protocol was immunoSEQ multiplex PCR, while the TCRdb copy is restricted to in-frame clones and leaves out a portion. This table holds some 27,000 clones, around 85% found once. This material consisted of PBMCs, taken around atezolizumab (anti-PD-L1) treatment. Receptors originate from a man aged 45 to 65 with urothelial cancer. CDR3s include the opening cysteine and the closing phenylalanine or tryptophan. A D gene is named only where the DNA matches it firmly. Size tells how often a clone was seen (once, few, many) or the class of an expanded clone, and some rows leave it out.

v_gene	abundance	j_gene	d_gene	CDR3nt	CDR3aa
TRBV27	NA	TRBJ1-5	TRBD1	TGTGCCAGCAGGAGGGGAGACAGGGTGGGGAATCAGCCCCAGCATTTT	CASRRGDRVGNQPQHF
TRBV15	NA	TRBJ2-1	TRBD1	TGTGCCACCAGCGGAAGCCGGGACAGCTACAATGAGCAGTTCTTC	CATSGSRDSYNEQFF
TRBV5-1	few	TRBJ1-1	NA	TGCGCCAGCAGCTTAACTTCCGGAGGCTCCTACACTGAAGCTTTCTTT	CASSLTSGGSYTEAFF
TRBV7-2	once	TRBJ1-2	NA	TGTGCCAGCAGCTTGCAGGCTAACTATGGCTACACCTTC	CASSLQANYGYTF
TRBV7-6	NA	TRBJ2-3	TRBD2	TGTGCCAGCAGCTTAGATGAGATCTCTAGCGGGGGGGCAACAGATACGCAGTATTTT	CASSLDEISSGGATDTQYF
TRBV15	NA	TRBJ2-3	TRBD1	TGTGCCACCAGCAGAGATTATACAGGGGACACAGATACGCAGTATTTT	CATSRDYTGDTDTQYF
TRBV29-1	once	TRBJ1-1	NA	TGCAGCGTTGCGGAACGGACAGCCTTCCTCGGAGCTTTCTTT	CSVAERTAFLGAFF
TRBV5-1	NA	TRBJ2-2	TRBD2	TGCGCCAGCAGCCTCGGGGGGGAGCGCACCGGGGAGCTGTTTTTT	CASSLGGERTGELFF
TRBV5-1	NA	TRBJ1-3	NA	TGCGCCAGCAGCCAGGGTGGGGGAGGATCTGGAAACACCATATATTTT	CASSQGGGGSGNTIYF
TRBV19	NA	TRBJ1-1	NA	TGTGCCAGTAGCCGACCCGGAGGCGCCGGCACTGAAGCTTTCTTT	CASSRPGGAGTEAFF
TRBV2	once	TRBJ1-1	NA	TGTGCCAGCAGAGGGGATGGGGCTGAAGCTTTCTTT	CASRGDGAEAFF
TRBV28	NA	TRBJ1-5	NA	TGTGCCAGCAGGTCAGGGATTCAGCCCCAGCATTTT	CASRSGIQPQHF
TRBV15	NA	TRBJ2-5	NA	TGTGCCACCAGCAACCCCGGGGGACCGGGCGCCCAGTACTTC	CATSNPGGPGAQYF
TRBV5-6	NA	TRBJ2-7	TRBD1	TGTGCCAGCAGCAGGGACAGGGGCCACGAGCAGTACTTC	CASSRDRGHEQYF
TRBV18	NA	TRBJ2-1	NA	TGTGCCAGCTCACCACCGACTCGAGGTCCCTACAATGAGCAGTTCTTC	CASSPPTRGPYNEQFF
TRBV4-2	NA	TRBJ1-4	TRBD1	TGTGCCAGCAGCCAAGACGGGACAGGTGGCGAAAAACTGTTTTTT	CASSQDGTGGEKLFF
TRBV2	NA	TRBJ2-5	NA	TGTGCCAGCGTACAAAAAGAGACCCAGTACTTC	CASVQKETQYF
TRBV11-2	NA	TRBJ2-3	NA	TGTGCCAGCAGCCCAGCTCCGGGATTTACGCAGTATTTT	CASSPAPGFTQYF
TRBV7-2	NA	TRBJ2-1	TRBD2	TGTGCCAGCAGCTTAGTCCGACTAGCGGGCCCTTGGAATGAGCAGTTCTTC	CASSLVRLAGPWNEQFF
TRBV7-9	NA	TRBJ2-6	TRBD2	TGTGCCAGCAGCTTAGGCGGGAGGCCTATTTCTGGGGCCAACGTCCTGACTTTC	CASSLGGRPISGANVLTF
TRBV5-8	once	TRBJ1-5	NA	TGTGCCAGCAGCTTGTACGGGGTACAGAGCAATCAGCCCCAGCATTTT	CASSLYGVQSNQPQHF
TRBV18	NA	TRBJ2-1	TRBD1	TGTGCCAGCTCACCACTAGCTCCGGGACAGTCATACAATGAGCAGTTCTTC	CASSPLAPGQSYNEQFF
TRBV27	NA	TRBJ1-2	NA	TGTGCCAGCAGTTCAGCGCAACAGGGTGAATATGGCTACACCTTC	CASSSAQQGEYGYTF
TRBV5-1	NA	TRBJ1-2	TRBD1	TGCGCCAGCAGCTCGGGGACAGGTTCTTGGGATGGCTACACCTTC	CASSSGTGSWDGYTF
TRBV2	few	TRBJ2-5	TRBD1	TGTGCCAGCATTGGGACAGGTCAAGAGACCCAGTACTTC	CASIGTGQETQYF
TRBV6-1	NA	TRBJ1-4	TRBD1	TGTGCCAGCAGTGGCCGGGACAGGGGGCAATCTAATGAAAAACTGTTTTTT	CASSGRDRGQSNEKLFF
TRBV19	NA	TRBJ2-6	NA	TGTGCCAGTAGTATCATCGACTTAGCTGGGGCCAACGTCCTGACTTTC	CASSIIDLAGANVLTF